These 9 T cell receptor beta chains originate from one sample sequenced in a study of blood T cell repertoires in COVID-19. Profiled with immunoSEQ multiplex PCR; TCRdb holds only in-frame clones, not every one. The repertoire holds about 240,000 clones, roughly 80% seen once, with 3.4% in the top ten. Sequencing was performed on peripheral blood. Receptors originate from a woman younger than 35 with acute or convalescent COVID-19.

The chain carries TRBV5-1 and TRBJ2-2, with 12 nucleotides matching TRBD1. The ends lost 1 base at V and 7 bases at J; junction bases unmatched: 5. CDR1 is SGHRS and CDR2 is YFSETQ in the germline V gene. There are 16 residues in the CDR3. The CDR3 sequence is CASSLPGQGAFGELFF. For the CDR3, the DNA is TGCGCCAGCAGCTTGCCGGGACAGGGGGCTTTCGGGGAGCTGTTTTTT.

This sequence joins TRBV6-2 or TRBV6-3 and TRBJ1-2; weak D call: TRBD1 (5 bases). This CDR3 contains 11 residues. V was clipped by 6 bases and J by 7 bases, with 9 bases between them. Germline loops: CDR1 MNHEY, CDR2 SVGEGT. CDR3 loop: CASSQQGGYTF. Written as DNA, the CDR3 is TGTGCCAGCAGCCAGCAGGGTGGCTACACCTTC.

Remarks on this clone: Compared with germline, one end of the junction differs, possibly owing to a read error. This chain's CDR3 is CASSLARDHEQFF. CDR3 DNA sequence: TGTGCTAGCAGCTTAGCTAGAGATCATGAGCAGTTCTTC. The chain is built from TRBV7-7 and TRBJ2-1; D remains ambiguous. The CDR3 totals 13 residues. Germline CDR1 is SSHAT and CDR2 is FNYEAQ (reference sequence). Drawing the rest from reference TRBV7-7 and TRBJ2-1, the complete variable domain is GAGVSQSPRYKVTKRGQDVTLRCDPISSHATLYWYQQALGQGPEFLTYFNYEAQPDKSGLPSDRFSAERPEGSISTLTIQRTEQRDSAMYRCASSLARDHEQFFGPGTRLTVL.

This CDR3 reads CASRDRDSSAYEQYF. CDR3 bases: TGTGCCAGCAGGGACCGGGACAGTTCGGCCTACGAGCAGTACTTC. This chain connects TRBV6-5 to TRBJ2-7, with TRBD1 matching over 7 bases. J lost 2 bases, V lost 6 bases, and 10 bases had no gene match. Looked up from germline, CDR1 is MNHEY and CDR2 is SVGAGI. The length of the CDR3 is 15 residues.

The chain is built from TRBV6-2 or TRBV6-3 and TRBJ2-7; D gene ambiguous. CDR1 and CDR2 from the germline V gene are MNHEY and SVGEGT. The CDR3 has 15 amino acids. V dropped 1 base and J dropped 3 bases, with 13 bases sitting between them. CDR3 sequence: CASSYLLSRIYEQYF. The CDR3 DNA follows: TGTGCCAGCAGTTACTTGCTTTCGCGGATCTACGAGCAGTACTTC.

This rearrangement joins TRBV27 to TRBJ1-3; TRBD1 aligns across 10 bases. Germline lookup yields CDR1 MNHEY and CDR2 SMNVEV (reference sequence). The V segment lost 5 bases and the J segment 4 bases; nucleotides outside the gene matches: 11. The CDR3 extends over 17 amino acids. CDR3 loop: CASSPGQGEAAGNTIYF. The CDR3 nucleotides read TGTGCCAGCAGTCCCGGACAGGGGGAGGCAGCGGGAAACACCATATATTTT.

This clone was observed a handful of times. V is TRBV3-1 (or the pseudogene TRBV3-2) and J is TRBJ2-2; TRBD2 matches 9 bases. The V gene's germline CDR1 is LGHDT and CDR2 YNNKEL (reference sequence). V trimming: 1 base; J trimming: 5 bases; junction bases outside the gene matches: 5. CDR3 size: 16 residues. CDR3 in DNA: TGTGCCAGCAGCCAAGCGGAAGCGGGAGGTACCGGGGAGCTGTTTTTT. Protein sequence: CASSQAEAGGTGELFF.

The chain couples TRBV7-2 to TRBJ2-7, with D possibly TRBD1 on 5 matching bases. The ends were cut back, 3 bases at V and 9 bases at J, with 15 bases in the middle. Per the germline V gene, CDR1 is SGHTA and CDR2 is FQGNSA. The CDR3 contains 13 residues. CDR3 in amino acids: CASSFKGSTGQYF. Written as DNA, the CDR3 is TGTGCCAGCAGCTTTAAGGGGTCGACGGGGCAGTACTTC.

The table lists this clone with a count of one. CDR3 nucleotide sequence: TGTGCCACCAGTTACGTTGGTAGCTCCTACAATGAGCAGTTCTTC. This codes for CATSYVGSSYNEQFF. The chain couples TRBV24-1 to TRBJ2-1; no firm D call. CDR3 length: 15 residues. Germline values: CDR1 KGHDR, CDR2 SFDVKD. V shed 6 bases and J shed 0 bases, with 11 bases lying between them.